This note documents a single TCR beta chain sequence. Its cognate antigen is unknown. A read error is likely, as this CDR3 ends without the conserved phenylalanine or tryptophan. These data come from a study of cytomegalovirus exposure and HLA in healthy donors. Whole-study findings and limits: When a later analysis compared HLA-associated TCR beta chains with equally common others, the HLA-associated chains turned out to be more clonally expanded and to have lower generation probabilities.

J gave up 6 bases and V 0 bases, and 6 bases lay outside the gene matches. The CDR3 spans 15 residues. The germline CDR1 and CDR2 sequences are MNHEY and SVGAGI. With 60 Vbeta and 13 Jbeta primers, the PCR was carried out. Method: immunoSEQ multiplex PCR; TCRdb's copy keeps in-frame clones and lacks some. The sample lists 120,000 to 150,000 clones, around 75% occurring once. This receptor was obtained from a female donor in good health and CMV-seronegative. The chain couples TRBV6-5 to TRBJ1-2, with 8 bases lining up with TRBD1. The sample comprised PBMCs. Here the CDR3 DNA reads TGTGCCAGCAGTTACTCCACGGACAGGGTAGATGGCTACACCGTC. It encodes CASSYSTDRVDGYTV.